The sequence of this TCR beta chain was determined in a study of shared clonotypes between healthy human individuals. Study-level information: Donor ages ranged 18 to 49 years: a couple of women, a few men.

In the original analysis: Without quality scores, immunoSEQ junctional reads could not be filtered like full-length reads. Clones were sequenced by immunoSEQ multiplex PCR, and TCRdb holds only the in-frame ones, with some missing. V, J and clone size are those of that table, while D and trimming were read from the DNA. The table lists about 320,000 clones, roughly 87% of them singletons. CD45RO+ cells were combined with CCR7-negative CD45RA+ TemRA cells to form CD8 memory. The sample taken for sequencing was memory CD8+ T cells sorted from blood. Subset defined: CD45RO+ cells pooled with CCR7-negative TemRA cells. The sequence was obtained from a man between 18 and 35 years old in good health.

The CDR3, as DNA: TGTGCCAGCAGCCCATCACAGGGACGCGAGCAGTACTTC. Encoded protein: CASSPSQGREQYF. The gene calls are TRBV5-4 and TRBJ2-7, with D possibly TRBD1 on 6 matching bases. The germline V and J ends were trimmed by 4 bases and 6 bases, with 14 bases remaining between them. The CDR3 is made up of 13 amino acids. The germline gives CDR1 SGHNT, CDR2 YYREEE (reference sequence).